The rows below give T cell receptor beta chains drawn from one sample of a study of T cell changes during pregnancy in multiple sclerosis. Sequencing was performed with immunoSEQ multiplex PCR; in TCRdb, only in-frame clones are kept and a portion is missing. The sample carries approximately 99,000 clones, over 85% recorded once. The sequencing here drew on peripheral blood, taken after pregnancy. These receptors all come from a female donor with multiple sclerosis, enrolled in a pregnancy study. Both conserved end residues are part of each CDR3. Fields, in order: J gene, V gene, clone size, D gene, CDR3 DNA, CDR3 protein. A D gene is named only where the DNA matches it firmly. Rows give clone size only sometimes, using once, few, many, or a class for an expanded clone.

TRBJ1-2 TRBV6-5 once NA TGTGCCAGCAGTTACTCTCAGGCAGCTAACTATGGCTACACCTTC CASSYSQAANYGYTF
TRBJ2-7 TRBV7-3 NA TRBD2 TGTGCCAGCAGCATGGGACTAGCGGGAGACGAGCAGTACTTC CASSMGLAGDEQYF
TRBJ2-7 TRBV28 NA NA TGTGCCAGCAGTTTGAAGGGACACTACGAGCAGTACTTC CASSLKGHYEQYF
TRBJ2-2 TRBV10-3 NA NA TGTGCCATCAGTGAGTCCGACAGGAACACCGGGGAGCTGTTTTTT CAISESDRNTGELFF
TRBJ2-5 TRBV18 NA NA TGTGCCAGCTCACTAGGCAGAGGAGAGACCCAGTACTTC CASSLGRGETQYF
TRBJ2-3 TRBV13 NA NA TGTGCCAGCAGCTTAGACGGAGGGCGCGTCACAGATACGCAGTATTTT CASSLDGGRVTDTQYF
TRBJ2-7 TRBV5-1 NA TRBD1 TGCGCCAGCAGCTCGAGCGGGACAGGGAGAGAGCAGTACTTC CASSSSGTGREQYF
TRBJ2-7 TRBV6-1 NA NA TGTGCCAGCAGTGGGGGGGACGGATCCTACGAGCAGTACTTC CASSGGDGSYEQYF
TRBJ1-2 TRBV7-2 once TRBD1 TGTGCCAGCAGCCCAGGACAGGGGGGCTACACCTTC CASSPGQGGYTF
TRBJ1-4 TRBV28 NA TRBD1 TGTGCCAGCAGTTCCACAGGGGGCCAGGTGATGAAACTGTTTTTT CASSSTGGQVMKLFF
TRBJ1-2 TRBV6-5 NA NA TGTGCCAGCAGTCGGACTGCTAACTATGGCTACACCTTC CASSRTANYGYTF
TRBJ1-2 TRBV11-2 once NA TGTGCCAGCAGCCCTGGACAGAACTATGGCTACACCTTC CASSPGQNYGYTF
TRBJ1-2 TRBV9 NA TRBD1 TGTGCCAGCAGCGTAGAGGGGGCCGGCTATGGCTACACCTTC CASSVEGAGYGYTF
TRBJ1-1 TRBV5-1 NA NA TGCGCCAGCAGCTTGGGAGGACAAAGAATATTGAACACTGAAGCTTTCTTT CASSLGGQRILNTEAFF
TRBJ2-1 TRBV19 NA NA TGTGCCAGTAGTAGCGGAGTGTACAATGAGCAGTTCTTC CASSSGVYNEQFF
TRBJ2-2 TRBV6-6 NA NA TGTGCCAGCAGTTGGGGTAGCGCGAACACCGGGGAGCTGTTTTTT CASSWGSANTGELFF
TRBJ2-1 TRBV6-5 NA TRBD2 TGTGCCAGCAGTTACCCCGGACTAGCCCGCAATGAGCAGTTCTTC CASSYPGLARNEQFF
TRBJ2-6 TRBV7-6 NA NA TGTGCCAGCAGCCGACGTTTGATCAGGGTGCAAAGCTCTGGGGCCAACGTCCTGACTTTC CASSRRLIRVQSSGANVLTF
TRBJ2-4 TRBV7-2 NA TRBD2 TGTGCCAGCAGCTTAGAACTAGCGGGAGTTTGGGACATTCAGTACTTC CASSLELAGVWDIQYF
TRBJ1-2 TRBV4-3 NA NA TGCGCCAGCAGCCAAGTCGAGGGGGTTCGCTATGGCTACACCTTC CASSQVEGVRYGYTF
TRBJ2-1 TRBV25-1 once TRBD2 TGTGCCAGCAGTTTACCGGGACTACGTGAGCAGTTCTTC CASSLPGLREQFF
TRBJ2-5 TRBV6-6 NA NA TGTGCCAGCAGTTACTCGAACGAGAGACAGGAGACCCAGTACTTC CASSYSNERQETQYF
TRBJ2-7 TRBV4-1 once NA TGCGCCAGCAGCCAAACATCTGGCCAGGGGCTCTCCTACGAGCAGTACTTC CASSQTSGQGLSYEQYF
TRBJ1-5 TRBV19 NA TRBD1 TGTGCCAGTAGCCTCGGACAGGGTTACAATCAGCCCCAGCATTTT CASSLGQGYNQPQHF
TRBJ2-4 TRBV11-1 NA NA TGTGCCAGCAGCTTAGGGCAGGGCGTGGACATTCAGTACTTC CASSLGQGVDIQYF
TRBJ2-7 TRBV7-2 NA NA TGTGCCAGCAGCAAAGGACAAAACTACGAGCAGTACTTC CASSKGQNYEQYF
TRBJ2-7 TRBV19 NA TRBD1 TGTGCCAGTAGCCTGGGGACAGGGGTGACCGAGCAGTACTTC CASSLGTGVTEQYF
TRBJ1-5 TRBV5-4 NA NA TGTGCCAGCAGAATTAGTGGGGGAGGGAGGGGCAATCAGCCCCAGCATTTT CASRISGGGRGNQPQHF
TRBJ2-2 TRBV6-4 NA TRBD2 TGTGCCAGCAGTACTAGCGGGAGCACCGGGGAGCTGTTTTTT CASSTSGSTGELFF
TRBJ1-1 TRBV2 NA NA TGTGCCAGCAGCGGATTGACAGGCAACACTGAAGCTTTCTTT CASSGLTGNTEAFF
TRBJ2-1 TRBV28 NA NA TGTGCCAGCAGGGGGAGGTCCTACAATGAGCAGTTCTTC CASRGRSYNEQFF
TRBJ1-1 TRBV5-5 NA NA TGTGCCAGCAGCTTGCTAAACACTGAAGCTTTCTTT CASSLLNTEAFF